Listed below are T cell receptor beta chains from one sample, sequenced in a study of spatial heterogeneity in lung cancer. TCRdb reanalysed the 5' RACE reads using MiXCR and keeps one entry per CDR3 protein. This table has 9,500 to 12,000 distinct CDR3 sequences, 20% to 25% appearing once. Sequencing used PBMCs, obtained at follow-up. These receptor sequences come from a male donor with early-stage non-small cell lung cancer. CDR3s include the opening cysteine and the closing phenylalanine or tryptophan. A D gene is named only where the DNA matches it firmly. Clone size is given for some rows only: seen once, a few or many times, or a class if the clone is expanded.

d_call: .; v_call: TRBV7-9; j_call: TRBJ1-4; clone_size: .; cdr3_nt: TGTGCCAGCAGCCAACCTACCCTCAGGGTACGGGAAAAACTGTTTTTT; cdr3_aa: CASSQPTLRVREKLFF
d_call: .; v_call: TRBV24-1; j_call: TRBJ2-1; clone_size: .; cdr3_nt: TGTGCCACCAGTGATTCCGGCATAAGCTCCTACAATGAGCAGTTCTTC; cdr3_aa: CATSDSGISSYNEQFF
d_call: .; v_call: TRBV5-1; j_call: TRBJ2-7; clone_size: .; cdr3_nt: TGCGCCAGCAGCCAACTAGACTCCTCCTACGAGCAGTACTTC; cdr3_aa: CASSQLDSSYEQYF
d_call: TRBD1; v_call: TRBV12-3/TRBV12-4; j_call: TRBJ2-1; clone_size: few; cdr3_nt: TGTGCCAGCAGTTTAAATTTCCGGGACAGAGGGCACAATGAGCAGTTCTTC; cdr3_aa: CASSLNFRDRGHNEQFF
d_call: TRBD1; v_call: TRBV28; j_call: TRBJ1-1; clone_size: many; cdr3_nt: TGTGCCAGCACACGAGGGGGACAGACAGCTTTCTTT; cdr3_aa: CASTRGGQTAFF
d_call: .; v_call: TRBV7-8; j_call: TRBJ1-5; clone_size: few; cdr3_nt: TGTGCCAGCAGCCTCTGGGACATTTCGCTCGATCAGCCCCAGCATTTT; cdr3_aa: CASSLWDISLDQPQHF
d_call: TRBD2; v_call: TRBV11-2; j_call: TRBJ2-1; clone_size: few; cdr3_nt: TGTGCCAGCAGCTTATTTACTAGCGGCAATGAGCAGTTCTTC; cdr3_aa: CASSLFTSGNEQFF
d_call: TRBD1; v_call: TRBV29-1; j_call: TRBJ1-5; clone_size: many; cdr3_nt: TGCAGCGTTCAGGGGGTCGGGCAGCCCCAGCATTTT; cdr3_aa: CSVQGVGQPQHF
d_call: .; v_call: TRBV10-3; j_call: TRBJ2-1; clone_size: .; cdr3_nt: TGTGCCATCAGTGACACGGGGCGGGCCCAAAACAATGAGCAGTTCTTC; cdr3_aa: CAISDTGRAQNNEQFF
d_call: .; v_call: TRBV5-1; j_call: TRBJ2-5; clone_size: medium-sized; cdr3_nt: TGCGCCAGCAGCTTGGCCGGGACACACGAAGAGACCCAGTACTTC; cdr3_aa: CASSLAGTHEETQYF
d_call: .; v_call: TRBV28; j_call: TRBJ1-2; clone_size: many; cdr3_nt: TGTGCCAGCAGCCTGGTATCGGTCTATGGCTACACCTTC; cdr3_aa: CASSLVSVYGYTF
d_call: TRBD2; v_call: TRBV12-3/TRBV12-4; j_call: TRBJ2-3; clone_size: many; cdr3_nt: TGTGCCAGCAGGACTAGCGGGGCGGAGGATACGCAGTATTTT; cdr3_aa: CASRTSGAEDTQYF
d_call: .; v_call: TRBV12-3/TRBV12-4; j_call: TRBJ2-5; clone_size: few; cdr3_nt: TGTGCCAGCAGTTTATTCAGGGAAAAGACCCAGTACTTC; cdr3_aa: CASSLFREKTQYF
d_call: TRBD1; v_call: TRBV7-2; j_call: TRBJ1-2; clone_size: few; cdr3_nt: TGTGCCAGCAGCCTACCTCCAGGGGGCGGCTACACCTTC; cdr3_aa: CASSLPPGGGYTF
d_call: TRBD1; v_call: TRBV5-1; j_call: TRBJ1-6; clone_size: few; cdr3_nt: TGCGCCAGCAGCTTGGACTACGGGACAGCAAATTCACCCCTCCACTTT; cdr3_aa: CASSLDYGTANSPLHF
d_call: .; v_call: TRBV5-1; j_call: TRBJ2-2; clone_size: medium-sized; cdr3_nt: TGCGCCAGCAGCGTGGACTGGAACACCGGGGAGCTGTTTTTT; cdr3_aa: CASSVDWNTGELFF
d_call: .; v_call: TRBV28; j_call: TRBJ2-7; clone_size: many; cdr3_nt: TGTGCCAGCAGTGGCCCCCGGCCCCGGGAGCAGTACTTC; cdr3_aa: CASSGPRPREQYF
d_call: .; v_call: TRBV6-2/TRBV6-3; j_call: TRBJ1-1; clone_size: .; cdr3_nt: TGTGCCAGCATTCAGGGGATGGGGAGTGAAGCTTTCTTT; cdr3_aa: CASIQGMGSEAFF
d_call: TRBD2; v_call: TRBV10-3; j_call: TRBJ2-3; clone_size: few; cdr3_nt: TGTGCCATCAGTTGGACTAGCGGGAGATTCACAGATACGCAGTATTTT; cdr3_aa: CAISWTSGRFTDTQYF
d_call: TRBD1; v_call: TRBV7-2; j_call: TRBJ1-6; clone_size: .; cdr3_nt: TGTGCCTTAGGGGGCGTTTGGAATTCACCCCTCCACTTT; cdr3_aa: CALGGVWNSPLHF
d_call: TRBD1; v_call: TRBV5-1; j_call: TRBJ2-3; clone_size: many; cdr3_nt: TGCGCCAGCAGCCCCCGTCCCGGGACAGGAACAGATACGCAGTATTTT; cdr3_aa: CASSPRPGTGTDTQYF
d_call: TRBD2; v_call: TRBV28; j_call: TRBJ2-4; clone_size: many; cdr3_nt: TGTGCCAGCACGGGGGCAGGGACTAGCGGGACTCGGGCAGTTCAGTACTTC; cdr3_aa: CASTGAGTSGTRAVQYF
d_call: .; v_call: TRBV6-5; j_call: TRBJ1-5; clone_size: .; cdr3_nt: TGTGCCAGCAGGTTTAGGGGACTCGGCAATCAGCCCCAGCATTTT; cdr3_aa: CASRFRGLGNQPQHF
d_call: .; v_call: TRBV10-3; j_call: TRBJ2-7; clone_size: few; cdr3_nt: TGTGCCATCAGTGGGGACGGGTACGAGCAGTACTTC; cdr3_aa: CAISGDGYEQYF
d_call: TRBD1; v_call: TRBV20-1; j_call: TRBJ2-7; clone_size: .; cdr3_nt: TGCAGTGCTAGAGATCTAGGGGACAGAGTAAACTACGAGCAGTACTTC; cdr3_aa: CSARDLGDRVNYEQYF
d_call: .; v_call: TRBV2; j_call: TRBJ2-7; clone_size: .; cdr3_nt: TGTGCCAGCAGTGAAGGCGGGGCCTACGAGCAGTACTTC; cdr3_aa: CASSEGGAYEQYF
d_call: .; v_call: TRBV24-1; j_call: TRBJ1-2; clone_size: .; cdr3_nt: TGTGCCACCAGTGAGCCAGGGGTCGGCTATGGCTACACCTTC; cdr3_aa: CATSEPGVGYGYTF
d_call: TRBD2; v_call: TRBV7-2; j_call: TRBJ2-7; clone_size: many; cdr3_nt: TGTGCCAGCAGCACCTGGACTAGCGGCCAGAGCTCCTACGAGCAGTACTTC; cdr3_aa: CASSTWTSGQSSYEQYF
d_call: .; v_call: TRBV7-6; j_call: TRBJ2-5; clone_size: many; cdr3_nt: TGTGCCAGCAGCTTAGTCCAACTGGAGACCCAGTACTTC; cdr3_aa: CASSLVQLETQYF
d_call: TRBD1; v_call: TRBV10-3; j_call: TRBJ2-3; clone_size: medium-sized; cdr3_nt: TGTGCCATCAGGTCCGATCCGGGACAGGGGTTGGTAGATACGCAGTATTTT; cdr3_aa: CAIRSDPGQGLVDTQYF
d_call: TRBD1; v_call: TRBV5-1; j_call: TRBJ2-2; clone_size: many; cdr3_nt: TGCGCCAGCAGCTTGGCGACAGGGGCTCGCACCGGGGAGCTGTTTTTT; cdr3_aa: CASSLATGARTGELFF
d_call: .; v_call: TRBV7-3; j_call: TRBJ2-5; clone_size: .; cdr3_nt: TGTGCCAGCGGACCTGGATCCCTAGAGACCCAGTACTTC; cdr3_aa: CASGPGSLETQYF
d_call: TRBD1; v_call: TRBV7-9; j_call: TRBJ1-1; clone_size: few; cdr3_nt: TGTGCCAGCAGCTTAGACCTAACAGGGGACACTGAAGCTTTCTTT; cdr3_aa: CASSLDLTGDTEAFF
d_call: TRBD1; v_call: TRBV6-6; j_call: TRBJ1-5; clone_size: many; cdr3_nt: TGTGCCAGCAATTTCGCCCCGGGACAGGGCAATCAGCCCCAGCATTTT; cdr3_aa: CASNFAPGQGNQPQHF
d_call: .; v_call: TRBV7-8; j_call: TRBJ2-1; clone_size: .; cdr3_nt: TGTGCCAGCAGCTTAGCGACCACTAGAACCCATGAGCAGTTCTTC; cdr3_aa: CASSLATTRTHEQFF
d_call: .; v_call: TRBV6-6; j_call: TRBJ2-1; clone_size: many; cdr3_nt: TGTGCCAGCAGTTACTCTATGGGGATTGCTGAGCAGTTCTTC; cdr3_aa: CASSYSMGIAEQFF
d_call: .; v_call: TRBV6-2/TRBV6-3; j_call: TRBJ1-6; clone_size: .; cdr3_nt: TGTGCCAGCAGGACGGGAAATTCACCCCTCCACTTT; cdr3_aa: CASRTGNSPLHF
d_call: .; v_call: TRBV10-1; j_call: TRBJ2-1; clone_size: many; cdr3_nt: TGCGCCAGCTGGAGAGACAATGAGCAGTTCTTC; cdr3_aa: CASWRDNEQFF
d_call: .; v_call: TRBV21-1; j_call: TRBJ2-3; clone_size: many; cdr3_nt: TGTGCCAGCAGCCCGCGGGAGGGACGGAACAACACAGATACGCAGTATTTT; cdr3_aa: CASSPREGRNNTDTQYF
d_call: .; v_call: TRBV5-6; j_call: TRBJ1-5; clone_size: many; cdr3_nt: TGTGCCAGCAGCTTGGAGGGGGGGTATAGCAATCAGCCCCAGCATTTT; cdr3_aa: CASSLEGGYSNQPQHF
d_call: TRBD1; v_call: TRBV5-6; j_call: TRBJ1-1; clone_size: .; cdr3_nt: TGTGCCAGCAGTTGGGACAGGGTCACTGAAGCTTTCTTT; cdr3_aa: CASSWDRVTEAFF
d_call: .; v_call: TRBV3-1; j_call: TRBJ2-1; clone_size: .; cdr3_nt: TGTGCCAGCAGCCAAGATTATCGCCTAGACTACAATGAGCAGTTCTTC; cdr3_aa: CASSQDYRLDYNEQFF
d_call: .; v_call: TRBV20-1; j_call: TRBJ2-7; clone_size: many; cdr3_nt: TGCAGTGCAGCCCCGCAGGGATACTACGAGCAGTACTTC; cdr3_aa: CSAAPQGYYEQYF
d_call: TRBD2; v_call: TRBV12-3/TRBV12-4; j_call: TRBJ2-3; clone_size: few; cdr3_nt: TGTGCCAGCAGTGCGAGTACTAGCGGGAGAACAGATACGCAGTATTTT; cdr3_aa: CASSASTSGRTDTQYF
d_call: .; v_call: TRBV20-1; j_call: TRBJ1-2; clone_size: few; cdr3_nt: TGCAGTGCTCATATACAGGGAGAGGATGGCTACACCTTC; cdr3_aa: CSAHIQGEDGYTF
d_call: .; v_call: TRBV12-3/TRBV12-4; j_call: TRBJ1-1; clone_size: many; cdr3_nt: TGTGCCAGCAGTTTCGGGGAAACTGAAGCTTTCTTT; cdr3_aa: CASSFGETEAFF
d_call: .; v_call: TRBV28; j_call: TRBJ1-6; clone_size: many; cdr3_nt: TGTGCCAGCAGTTCCAGAATGCCACCCCTCCACTTT; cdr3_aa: CASSSRMPPLHF
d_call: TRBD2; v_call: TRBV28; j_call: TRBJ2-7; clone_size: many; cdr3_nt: TGTGCCAGCATCTATAGCGGGAGAAGCGACGAGCAGTACTTC; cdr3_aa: CASIYSGRSDEQYF
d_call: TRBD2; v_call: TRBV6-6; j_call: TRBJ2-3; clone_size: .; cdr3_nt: TGTGCCAGCAGTTATGCTCGCTGGGAGGGAGACACAGATACGCAGTATTTT; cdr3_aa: CASSYARWEGDTDTQYF
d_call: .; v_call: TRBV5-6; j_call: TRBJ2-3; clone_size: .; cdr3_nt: TGTGCCAGCAGAGCTCAGAGCACAGATACGCAGTATTTT; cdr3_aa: CASRAQSTDTQYF
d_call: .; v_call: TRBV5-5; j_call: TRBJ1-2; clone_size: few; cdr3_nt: TGTGCCAGCAGCTTGATTCCTGGGGAATATGGCTACACCTTC; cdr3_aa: CASSLIPGEYGYTF
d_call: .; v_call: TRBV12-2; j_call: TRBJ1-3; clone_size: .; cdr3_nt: TGTGCAAGTCGCTTACCCCTTTCACCGGGACATCAAAGGAGAAACACCATATATTTT; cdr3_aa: CASRLPLSPGHQRRNTIYF
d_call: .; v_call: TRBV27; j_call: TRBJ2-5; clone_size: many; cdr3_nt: TGTGCCAGCAAGATCGCCCAGGGGTCGTGGGCCCAGTACTTC; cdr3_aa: CASKIAQGSWAQYF